A selection of T cell receptor beta chains follows, all from one sample in a study of OX40 agonist ivuxolimab in advanced cancers. The protocol was immunoSEQ multiplex PCR, while the TCRdb copy is restricted to in-frame clones and leaves out a portion. The data hold about 83,000 clones, with around 80% observed a single time. The source material was CD4+ or CD8+ T cells sorted from blood, sampled in a trial of the OX40 agonist ivuxolimab. The receptors stem from an adult with an advanced solid tumor such as melanoma, head and neck, liver or kidney cancer. The CDR3 runs from the conserved cysteine through the conserved F or W. A D gene is named only where the DNA matches it firmly. Only some rows state a clone size, as once, few, many or a class for expanded clones.

size,J,V,D,DNA,CDR3
NA,TRBJ2-2,TRBV5-1,TRBD1,TGCGCCAGCAGCCCAGACAGGGGATATACCGGGGAGCTGTTTTTT,CASSPDRGYTGELFF
NA,TRBJ2-3,TRBV18,TRBD2,TGTGCCAGCTCACCCTACGGAGCGGGAAGGAATACGCAGTATTTT,CASSPYGAGRNTQYF
NA,TRBJ2-7,TRBV6-1,NA,TGTGCCAGCGGGGGACCAGGGTATAACTACGAGCAGTACTTC,CASGGPGYNYEQYF
NA,TRBJ1-1,TRBV18,NA,TGTGCCAGCTCACAAGACACCCAGAACACTGAAGCTTTCTTT,CASSQDTQNTEAFF
NA,TRBJ2-7,TRBV6-5,NA,TGTGCCAGCAGTTACTCGAGTCAGGGTCAATACGAGCAGTACTTC,CASSYSSQGQYEQYF
once,TRBJ2-6,TRBV5-6,TRBD1,TGTGCCAGCAGAACGGGGCTCGGACAGGGGGCCTCTGGGGCCAACGTCCTGACTTTC,CASRTGLGQGASGANVLTF
few,TRBJ2-7,TRBV4-1,TRBD2,TGCGCCAGCAGCCAACGGTCACTAGCGGTAAGCTTC,CASSQRSLAVSF
NA,TRBJ2-3,TRBV18,TRBD1,TGTGCCAGCTCAGATGCCGGGACAGGGAGAACAGATACGCAGTATTTT,CASSDAGTGRTDTQYF
NA,TRBJ2-2,TRBV2,TRBD1,TGTGCCAGCCAGGACAGGGTGCGGGGCGGGGAGCTGTTTTTT,CASQDRVRGGELFF
NA,TRBJ1-5,TRBV5-1,NA,TGCGCCAGCAGCTTAGGACCCGAGACGAGCAATCAGCCCCAGCATTTT,CASSLGPETSNQPQHF
NA,TRBJ2-5,TRBV5-4,NA,TGTGCCAGCAGGGAGGGGGGCGATGGGGAGACCCAGTACTTC,CASREGGDGETQYF
NA,TRBJ2-7,TRBV7-3,TRBD2,TGTGCCAGCACCGAGGGGAGCGGGGTCTCCTACGAGCAGTACTTC,CASTEGSGVSYEQYF
once,TRBJ2-2,TRBV10-3,NA,TGTGCCATCAGTGGCCCGCCTCATCAGGGCTCGAACACCGGGGAGCTGTTTTTT,CAISGPPHQGSNTGELFF
once,TRBJ2-1,TRBV28,TRBD2,TGTGCCAGCATAGCGGGGGGGCGAATCGGTAATGAGCAGTTCTTC,CASIAGGRIGNEQFF
NA,TRBJ1-2,TRBV11-2,NA,TGTGCCAGCAGCTTAGCCGGGGCCTATGGCTACACCTTC,CASSLAGAYGYTF
NA,TRBJ1-2,TRBV4-3,NA,TGCGCCAGCAGCCAAGCGGGAAACTCGGGCTATGGCTACACCTTC,CASSQAGNSGYGYTF
NA,TRBJ1-6,TRBV30,NA,TGTGCCTGGGAACCAGGGGTAGATAATTCACCCCTCCACTTT,CAWEPGVDNSPLHF
NA,TRBJ2-5,TRBV4-1,NA,TGCGCCAGCAGCCAAGTAGGGCCAGGCCAAGAGACCCAGTACTTC,CASSQVGPGQETQYF
NA,TRBJ2-2,TRBV28,NA,TGTGCCAGCATCGACGGCAACACCGGGGAGCTGTTTTTT,CASIDGNTGELFF
NA,TRBJ1-6,TRBV19,TRBD1,TGTGCCAGTTCTACAGGGGGCTTAACGTATAATTCACCCCTCCACTTT,CASSTGGLTYNSPLHF
few,TRBJ1-2,TRBV28,NA,TGTGCCAGCTCCCCCGGGGTTGAATATGGCTACACCTTC,CASSPGVEYGYTF
NA,TRBJ1-5,TRBV7-6,NA,TGTGCCAGCAGCCCCCTCGTAGGGGAAAATCAGCCCCAGCATTTT,CASSPLVGENQPQHF
NA,TRBJ1-2,TRBV6-5,TRBD1,TGTGCCAGCAGTACTGCCGGGACAGGGTATGGCTACACCTTC,CASSTAGTGYGYTF
NA,TRBJ1-2,TRBV6-6,NA,TGTGCCAGCAGCCGTGAGGCGGTCAAGGCTGGCTACACCTTC,CASSREAVKAGYTF